This T cell receptor (beta chain) was sequenced in a study of cytomegalovirus exposure and HLA in healthy donors. Regarding the study as a whole: Productive status was seen about 87% or about 30% of the time for most TCR beta V segments in an earlier analysis.

Worth noting for this clone: The target antigen is unknown. One junction end does not reproduce the germline sequence, and a read error may be involved.

Germline values: CDR1 SGHRS, CDR2 YFSETQ. The CDR3 is made up of 12 amino acids. Regarding donors, all were healthy bone marrow donors. PCR involved 60 Vbeta and 13 Jbeta primers. Data came from immunoSEQ multiplex PCR; TCRdb stores just in-frame clones and leaves some out. The sample has approximately 280,000 clones, about 87% seen once; the top ten hold 2% to 3%. Sequenced: PBMCs. This TCR came from a woman under 30 in good health and CMV-seronegative. The chain links TRBV5-1 to TRBJ2-2; TRBD2 agrees at 10 bases. The CDR3 loop is CASYDLAGVITF. The CDR3 DNA is TGCGCCAGCTATGATCTAGCGGGGGTTATCACATTT.